This entry lists 28 T cell receptor beta chains sequenced from one sample in a study of blood T cell repertoires in COVID-19. Assay: immunoSEQ multiplex PCR; the TCRdb copy retains only in-frame clones and omits some. The data contain roughly 80,000 clones, roughly 90% of them singletons. Sequencing was carried out using peripheral blood. The receptors were gathered from a man in his 60s with acute or convalescent COVID-19.

This chain links TRBV5-4 with TRBJ2-1; tentative D call: TRBD2 (6 bases). Germline V gene sequence: CDR1 SGHNT, CDR2 YYREEE (reference sequence). The CDR3 totals 16 residues. V was clipped by 3 bases and J by 3 bases, with 16 bases between them. The CDR3 sequence: CASSWGGLAHYNEQFF. DNA for the CDR3: TGTGCCAGCAGCTGGGGTGGGCTAGCGCACTACAATGAGCAGTTCTTC.

This clone was seen just once. V and J are TRBV6-1 and TRBJ2-2, with a weak D call TRBD1 (8 bases). The germline V gene has CDR1 MNHNS and CDR2 SASEGT. CDR3 length: 16 residues. The V end was cut by 0 bases, the J end by 3 bases, with 11 bases between. The CDR3 sequence is CASSEATGGDTGELFF. The CDR3 nucleotides read TGTGCCAGCAGTGAAGCAACAGGGGGGGACACCGGGGAGCTGTTTTTT.

The chain has TRBV23-1 and TRBJ1-5, with 7 bases matching TRBD1. TRBV23-1 is noted as an ORF with a role that remains uncertain. V shed 4 bases and J 5 bases; nucleotides not matched to a gene: 11. The CDR3 length is 16 residues. The CDR3 protein is CASSRPGAGGDQPQHF. CDR3 DNA sequence: TGCGCCAGCAGTCGGCCTGGGGCAGGGGGTGATCAGCCCCAGCATTTT.

In DNA, the CDR3 is TGCGCCAGCAGCCCTCTAGCGGGAGGGCCCTACGAGCAGTACTTC. Translation: CASSPLAGGPYEQYF. The chain combines TRBV5-1 with TRBJ2-7; 12 bases map to TRBD2. Germline values: CDR1 SGHRS, CDR2 YFSETQ. The V segment lost 4 bases and the J segment 2 bases; nucleotides outside the gene matches: 4. This CDR3 is 15 amino acids long.

A word on this clone: At one end the junction does not follow the germline gene, possibly because of a read error. The rearrangement links TRBV7-7 to TRBJ1-1; 9 bases align to TRBD1. The CDR3 contains 20 residues. In germline, CDR1 is SSHAT, CDR2 FNYEAQ (reference sequence). This chain's CDR3 is CASSLRLSDRGLGMNTEAFF. The CDR3 coding sequence is TGTGCTAGCAGCTTGAGACTCTCTGACAGGGGGTTGGGGATGAACACTGAAGCTTTCTTT.

The sample holds one count of this clone. The chain is built from TRBV7-9 and TRBJ1-2; D is undetermined. This CDR3 has 9 amino acids. Looked up from germline, CDR1 is SEHNR and CDR2 is FQNEAQ (reference sequence). The V end was cut by 4 bases, the J end by 13 bases, with 7 bases between. The DNA of the CDR3 is TGTGCCAGCAGCTCCACGGGCACCTTC. Translation: CASSSTGTF.

The CDR3 region is CASSADRGNYNEQFF. As DNA, the CDR3 is TGTGCCAGCAGCGCGGACAGAGGGAACTACAATGAGCAGTTCTTC. V and J are TRBV7-9 and TRBJ2-1, with D perhaps matching TRBD1 (6 bases). Per germline, CDR1 SEHNR and CDR2 FQNEAQ (reference sequence). The CDR3 consists of 15 residues. Trimming cost V 5 bases and J 3 bases, with 14 bases left between them.

The rearrangement joins TRBV27 to TRBJ1-5; TRBD1 might be the D (5 bases). Germline CDR1 is MNHEY and CDR2 is SMNVEV (reference sequence). CDR3 length equals 15 residues. Trimming pared 6 bases from V and 7 bases from J, leaving 19 bases between. As DNA, the CDR3 is TGTGCCAGCAGACCGGGGGGGTCTGTACAGCAGCCCCAGCATTTT. It codes for CASRPGGSVQQPQHF.

This chain connects TRBV2 to TRBJ1-6, with D maybe TRBD1 (6 bases). The CDR3 extends over 16 amino acids. V lost 3 bases and J 6 bases, leaving 15 bases between the germline ends. Germline CDR1 SNHLY, CDR2 FYNNEI. In DNA, the CDR3 is TGTGCCAGCAGTGAGGCACCGGGACACCCTAATTCACCCCTCCACTTT. Translating gives CASSEAPGHPNSPLHF.

The CDR3 region is CASSVGVPGLNTGELFF. CDR3 DNA sequence: TGTGCCAGCAGCGTAGGGGTGCCGGGACTGAACACCGGGGAGCTGTTTTTT. The chain combines TRBV9 with TRBJ2-2; the D gene is possibly TRBD2 (6 bases). V lost 0 bases and J lost 1, with 13 bases in between. The CDR3 has 17 amino acids. The V gene's germline CDR1 is SGDLS and CDR2 YYNGEE.

This clone was picked up one time. The rearrangement joins TRBV19 to TRBJ1-5, with TRBD1 identical over 9 bases. Trimming removed 5 bases from V and 1 base from J; junction bases left unmatched: 3. Germline lookup yields CDR1 LNHDA and CDR2 SQIVND (reference sequence). The CDR3 totals 15 residues. The CDR3 DNA sequence: TGTGCCAGTAGTTGGGACAGGGAGAGCAATCAGCCCCAGCATTTT. It encodes CASSWDRESNQPQHF.

The V gene is TRBV4-3, the J gene TRBJ2-6; D is possibly TRBD2 (5 bases). This CDR3 is built from 18 residues. V gave up 1 base and J gave up 0 bases, with 13 bases separating them. CDR1 and CDR2 (germline): LGHNA, YSLEER. In DNA form, the CDR3 reads TGCGCCAGCAGCCAAGCGGGCATGAGGGACTCTGGGGCCAACGTCCTGACTTTC. Residues: CASSQAGMRDSGANVLTF.

The chain joins TRBV27 to TRBJ2-3; 8 nucleotides align to TRBD1. CDR3 length: 14 amino acids. The trim removed 6 bases at V and 0 bases at J, leaving 2 bases unmatched. In germline, CDR1 is MNHEY, CDR2 SMNVEV (reference sequence). The CDR3 nucleotides read TGTGCCAGCAGGTGGGACAGGAGCACAGATACGCAGTATTTT. Its protein product is CASRWDRSTDTQYF.

V is TRBV9 and J is TRBJ2-2; TRBD2 matches 8 bases. With 0 bases clipped from V and 1 base from J, the junction kept 5 bases outside the gene matches. This CDR3 has 17 residues. Germline CDR1 SGDLS, CDR2 YYNGEE. The CDR3 loop is CASSVGLAGGNTGELFF. The CDR3, as DNA: TGTGCCAGCAGCGTAGGTTTGGCGGGAGGGAACACCGGGGAGCTGTTTTTT.

This rearrangement joins TRBV7-9 to TRBJ2-1; TRBD1 matches at 9 bases. This CDR3 spans 15 amino acids. Germline-derived CDR1 and CDR2 are SEHNR and FQNEAQ (reference sequence). Trimming removed 7 bases from V and 3 bases from J; junction bases left unmatched: 7. This chain's CDR3 is CASTPLDRGYNEQFF. DNA of the CDR3: TGTGCCAGCACCCCGCTGGACAGGGGCTACAATGAGCAGTTCTTC.

The rearrangement joins TRBV28 to TRBJ1-4; D is perhaps TRBD1 (5 bases). The CDR3 is 14 residues long. The germline V gene encodes CDR1 MDHEN and CDR2 SYDVKM. V lost 2 bases and J 7 bases, leaving 11 bases between the germline ends. The DNA for the CDR3 is TGTGCCAGCAGTTTAGGGCAGGGAGGTGAAAAACTGTTTTTT. Amino acid sequence: CASSLGQGGEKLFF. The full variable domain, in which reference TRBV28 and TRBJ1-4 provide the parts outside the CDR3, is DVKVTQSSRYLVKRTGEKVFLECVQDMDHENMFWYRQDPGLGLRLIYFSYDVKMKEKGDIPEGYSVSREKKERFSLILESASTNQTSMYLCASSLGQGGEKLFFGSGTQLSVL.

V gene TRBV24-1 combines with J gene TRBJ1-5; tentatively, D is TRBD1 (6 bases). The CDR3 extends over 14 amino acids. Germline CDR1 reads KGHDR; CDR2 reads SFDVKD. The V and J ends lost 9 bases and 5 bases respectively, with 16 bases between them. The CDR3 nucleotides read TGTGCCACCCCTCTCCGGGACAACCATCAGCCCCAGCATTTT. This codes for CATPLRDNHQPQHF.

This clone was detected only once. V and J are TRBV7-2 and TRBJ1-5; D is undetermined. Trimming removed 0 bases at V and 0 bases at J, with 6 bases between. This CDR3 comprises 15 residues. The germline V gene encodes CDR1 SGHTA and CDR2 FQGNSA. The CDR3 nucleotides read TGTGCCAGCAGCTTAGCGCGAGGTAGCAATCAGCCCCAGCATTTT. Protein sequence: CASSLARGSNQPQHF.

The table lists this clone with a count of one. The CDR3 loop is CASSLGQGADTGELFF. The CDR3 coding sequence is TGTGCCAGCAGCTTAGGGCAGGGGGCCGACACCGGGGAGCTGTTTTTT. The V and J genes are TRBV7-3 and TRBJ2-2, with 8 bases matching TRBD1. This CDR3 spans 16 amino acids. V gave up 2 bases and J gave up 3 bases; unmatched junction bases: 5. Germline CDR1 reads SGHTA; CDR2 reads FQGTGA.

V is TRBV24-1 and J is TRBJ2-2, with D tentatively TRBD1 (5 bases). Trimming cost V 0 bases and J 1 base, with 14 bases left between them. Germline values: CDR1 KGHDR, CDR2 SFDVKD. This CDR3 is built from 18 residues. DNA of the CDR3: TGTGCCACCAGTGATTTGAGGCCAGGGTTTTTGAACACCGGGGAGCTGTTTTTT. Translation: CATSDLRPGFLNTGELFF.

This clone appeared once. The chain links TRBV28 to TRBJ2-7, with 9 bases identical to TRBD1. This CDR3 region has 13 residues. J was trimmed by 2 bases and V by 10 bases; bases with no gene match: 6. Germline values: CDR1 MDHEN, CDR2 SYDVKM. The CDR3: CATWTGVTYEQYF. CDR3 nucleotides: TGTGCCACTTGGACAGGGGTCACCTACGAGCAGTACTTC.

V usage is TRBV5-6 and J usage is TRBJ1-4, with D possibly TRBD1 on 5 matching bases. The V gene's germline CDR1 is SGHDT and CDR2 YYEEEE. The CDR3 consists of 13 residues. Trimming stripped 5 bases from V and 10 bases from J, with 15 bases between. The CDR3 protein is CASSHSLGGKLFF. The CDR3 coding sequence is TGTGCCAGCAGTCACAGCCTCGGGGGAAAACTGTTTTTT.

This sequence joins TRBV5-6 and TRBJ2-1; possible D gene TRBD2, 6 bases. The length of the CDR3 is 17 residues. CDR1 and CDR2 (germline): SGHDT, YYEEEE. Trimming removed 1 base from V and 2 bases from J, with 16 bases in between. CDR3 sequence: CASSLLGSGSTYNEQFF. DNA of the CDR3: TGTGCCAGCAGCTTGTTAGGTTCCGGGAGTACCTACAATGAGCAGTTCTTC.

In this sample, this clone turned up once. CDR3 nucleotides: TGTGCCAGCAGCCACCCTTATGGGGACTGGAATTACTACGAGCAGTACTTC. Protein: CASSHPYGDWNYYEQYF. The chain links TRBV6-2 or TRBV6-3 to TRBJ2-7; D might be TRBD2 (6 bases). V was pared by 6 bases and J by 3 bases, with 24 bases between. This CDR3 is 17 amino acids long. In germline, CDR1 is MNHEY, CDR2 SVGEGT.

V is TRBV7-9 and J is TRBJ1-6, with D perhaps TRBD1 (6 bases). Germline-derived CDR1 and CDR2 are SEHNR and FQNEAQ (reference sequence). Between the trimmed V and J ends, which lost 3 bases and 3 bases, there was a span of 6 bases. This CDR3 is built from 14 residues. The CDR3, as DNA: TGTGCCAGCAGCTTGGACAGCTATAATTCACCCCTCCACTTT. It translates to CASSLDSYNSPLHF.

The V gene is TRBV4-2, the J gene TRBJ2-7; 9 bases fit TRBD1. The CDR3 extends over 20 amino acids. Losses at the gene ends were 3 bases for V and 1 base for J; bases not matched to a gene: 19. The germline V gene has CDR1 LGHNA and CDR2 YNFKEQ. The CDR3 loop is CASSQGATGGSSGRSYEQYF. CDR3 nucleotides: TGTGCCAGCAGCCAGGGAGCTACAGGGGGCTCCAGCGGGCGATCCTACGAGCAGTACTTC.

The chain links TRBV28 to TRBJ2-1; 12 nucleotides line up with TRBD2. The ends lost 5 bases at V and 10 bases at J; junction bases unmatched: 6. The CDR3 loop spans 14 amino acids. Germline V lookup: CDR1 MDHEN, CDR2 SYDVKM. CDR3 sequence reads: CASSLTSGREEQFF. The CDR3 bases are TGTGCCAGCAGTCTGACTAGCGGGAGAGAGGAGCAGTTCTTC. The whole variable domain, filled in from reference TRBV28 and TRBJ2-1, reads DVKVTQSSRYLVKRTGEKVFLECVQDMDHENMFWYRQDPGLGLRLIYFSYDVKMKEKGDIPEGYSVSREKKERFSLILESASTNQTSMYLCASSLTSGREEQFFGPGTRLTVL.

The chain recombines TRBV4-2 with TRBJ2-3, with TRBD1 matching over 9 bases. CDR3 length equals 16 residues. Trimming removed 4 bases from V and 3 bases from J; junction bases left unmatched: 8. Germline lookup yields CDR1 LGHNA and CDR2 YNFKEQ. The CDR3 region has the DNA TGTGCCAGCAGCCTCCCAGCGGGACAGGGAACAGATACGCAGTATTTT. Residues: CASSLPAGQGTDTQYF.